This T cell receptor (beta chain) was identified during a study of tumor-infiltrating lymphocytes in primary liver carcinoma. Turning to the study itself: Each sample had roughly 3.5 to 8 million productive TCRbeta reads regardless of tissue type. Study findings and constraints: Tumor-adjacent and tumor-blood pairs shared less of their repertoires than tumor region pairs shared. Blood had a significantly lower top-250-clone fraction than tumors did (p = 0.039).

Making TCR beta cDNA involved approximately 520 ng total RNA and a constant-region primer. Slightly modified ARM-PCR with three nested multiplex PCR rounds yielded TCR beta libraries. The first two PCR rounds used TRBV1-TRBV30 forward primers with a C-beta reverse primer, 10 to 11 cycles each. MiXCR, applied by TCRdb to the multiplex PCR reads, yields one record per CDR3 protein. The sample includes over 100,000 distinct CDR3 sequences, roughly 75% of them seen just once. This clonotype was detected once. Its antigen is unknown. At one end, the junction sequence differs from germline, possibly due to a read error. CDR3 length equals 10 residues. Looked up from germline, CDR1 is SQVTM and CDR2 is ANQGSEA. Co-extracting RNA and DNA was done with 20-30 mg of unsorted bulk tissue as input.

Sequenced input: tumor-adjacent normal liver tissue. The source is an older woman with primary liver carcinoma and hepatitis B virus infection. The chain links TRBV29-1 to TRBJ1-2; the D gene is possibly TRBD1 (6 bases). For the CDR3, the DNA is TGCTGCGTATGGGACAACCTCTACACCTTC. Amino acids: CCVWDNLYTF.